The clone carrying this TCR beta chain was counted a few times. Bulk tumor genomic DNA constituted the template, at around 600 ng per sample. Each primary tumor yielded several biopsies, collected far apart from one another at surgery. The study enrolled patients with untreated, newly diagnosed non-small cell lung cancer who underwent curative surgery. With 32 V and 13 J primers, multiplex PCR amplified the TCR beta CDR3. TCRdb used MiXCR to reprocess the multiplex PCR reads, holding one entry per CDR3 protein. The sample has fewer than 15,000 distinct CDR3 sequences; about 23% are singletons. This record belongs to a study of immune heterogeneity within non-small cell lung tumors. The sample consisted of lung tumor tissue. The clonotype originates from a man in his fifties or sixties with non-small cell lung cancer.

This CDR3 reads CASSQVSLAGGGRKNIQYF. The DNA of the CDR3 is TGTGCCAGCAGCCAAGTCTCCCTAGCGGGAGGTGGTAGAAAAAACATTCAGTACTTC. The chain joins TRBV14 to TRBJ2-4; 11 bases map to TRBD2. Trimming removed 1 base from V and 4 bases from J; junction bases left unmatched: 12. The germline CDR1 and CDR2 sequences are SGHDN and FVKESK. The length of the CDR3 is 19 residues. Full variable domain (missing parts from reference TRBV14 and TRBJ2-4): EAGVTQFPSHSVIEKGQTVTLRCDPISGHDNLYWYRRVMGKEIKFLLHFVKESKQDESGMPNNRFLAERTGGTYSTLKVQPAELEDSGVYFCASSQVSLAGGGRKNIQYFGAGTRLSVL.